The sequence of this T cell receptor beta chain was determined in a study of a mutant IDH1 vaccine in newly diagnosed glioma. The table lists this clone with a few counts. The antigen remains unidentified. Time point given: week 47, end of study. The investigators gave 300 ug of mutant IDH1 20-mer peptide in each vaccine dose, together with topical imiquimod. New WHO grade 3 or 4 IDH1-mutant, ATRX-lost astrocytomas were present in all donors. Produced via immunoSEQ multiplex PCR; TCRdb's table is partial and in-frame only. The sample carries fewer than 60,000 clones, approximately 64% recorded once. The CDR3 has 13 amino acids. V lost 2 bases to trimming and J lost 7 bases; unmatched junction nucleotides: 1. Germline CDR1 SGHTA, CDR2 FQGNSA.

The sequence came from a man aged 40-49 years with glioma. Some clones in this sample may be carry-over from other donors' samples. The chain employs TRBV7-2 and TRBJ1-2, with 10 bases lining up with TRBD1. Specimen: peripheral blood mononuclear cells (PBMCs), collected from a glioma patient whose treatment included an IDH1 peptide vaccine. CDR3 in amino acids: CASSLRQGAGYTF. The CDR3 nucleotides are TGTGCCAGCAGCTTAAGACAGGGGGCTGGCTACACCTTC. Supplemented by reference TRBV7-2 and TRBJ1-2, the full variable domain reads GAGVSQSPSNKVTEKGKDVELRCDPISGHTALYWYRQSLGQGLEFLIYFQGNSAPDKSGLPSDRFSAERTGGSVSTLTIQRTQQEDSAVYLCASSLRQGAGYTFGSGTRLTVV.